This T cell receptor beta chain is from a study of CD8 T cells in Susac syndrome. About the research overall: There were Susac syndrome patients who were therapy-naive at blood draw, others on corticosteroids, and others on intravenous immunoglobulin alone.

General study findings and limits: Clonal expansion of CD8+ cells in Susac peaked in TEMRA cells (and in active patients).

The RNA input was roughly 0.45 to 1 ug, and it was reverse transcribed with random hexamers. Amplification of TCR beta CDR3 across 54 Vbeta and 13 Jbeta was performed with immunoSEQ multiplex PCR. A single record per CDR3 protein comes from TCRdb applying MiXCR to the immunoSEQ multiplex PCR reads. The top ten clones hold around 0.45% of a sample with fewer than 90,000 distinct CDR3 sequences, 93% of them seen once. CD8+ and CD4+ T cells were negatively isolated; TEMRA cells were FACS-enriched. Details on this clonotype: Its antigen is unidentified.

This TCR was sampled from a human donor with Susac syndrome. The sample comprised CD8+ T cells from PBMCs.

The CDR3 DNA follows: TGTGCCAGCAGAAATACAGGGACCATTCACTATGGCTACACCTTC. Its translation: CASRNTGTIHYGYTF. The rearrangement joins TRBV5-6 to TRBJ1-2; TRBD1 might be the D (6 bases). V was trimmed by 5 bases and J by 3 bases, leaving 17 bases between them. The CDR3 is 15 amino acids. CDR1 is SGHDT and CDR2 is YYEEEE in the germline V gene. The entire variable domain, with the rest obtained from reference TRBV5-6 and TRBJ1-2, is as follows: DAGVTQSPTHLIKTRGQQVTLRCSPKSGHDTVSWYQQALGQGPQFIFQYYEEEERQRGNFPDRFSGHQFPNYSSELNVNALLLGDSALYLCASRNTGTIHYGYTFGSGTRLTVV.